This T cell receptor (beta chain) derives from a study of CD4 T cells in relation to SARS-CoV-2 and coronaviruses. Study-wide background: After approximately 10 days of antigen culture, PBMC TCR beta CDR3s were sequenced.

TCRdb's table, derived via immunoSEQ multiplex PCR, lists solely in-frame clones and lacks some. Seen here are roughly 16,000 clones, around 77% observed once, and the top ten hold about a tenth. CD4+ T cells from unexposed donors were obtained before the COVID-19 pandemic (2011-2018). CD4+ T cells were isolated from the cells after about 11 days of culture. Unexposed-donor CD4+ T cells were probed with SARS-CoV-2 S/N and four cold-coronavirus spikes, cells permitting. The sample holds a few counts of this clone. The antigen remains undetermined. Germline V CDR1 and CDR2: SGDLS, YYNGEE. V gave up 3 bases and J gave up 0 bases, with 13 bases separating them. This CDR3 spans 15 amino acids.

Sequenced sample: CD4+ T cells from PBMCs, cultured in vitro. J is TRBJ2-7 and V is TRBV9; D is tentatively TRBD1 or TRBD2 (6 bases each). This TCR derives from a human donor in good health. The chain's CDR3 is CASSEGGGDSYEQYF. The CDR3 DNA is TGTGCCAGCAGCGAGGGGGGCGGAGACTCCTACGAGCAGTACTTC.